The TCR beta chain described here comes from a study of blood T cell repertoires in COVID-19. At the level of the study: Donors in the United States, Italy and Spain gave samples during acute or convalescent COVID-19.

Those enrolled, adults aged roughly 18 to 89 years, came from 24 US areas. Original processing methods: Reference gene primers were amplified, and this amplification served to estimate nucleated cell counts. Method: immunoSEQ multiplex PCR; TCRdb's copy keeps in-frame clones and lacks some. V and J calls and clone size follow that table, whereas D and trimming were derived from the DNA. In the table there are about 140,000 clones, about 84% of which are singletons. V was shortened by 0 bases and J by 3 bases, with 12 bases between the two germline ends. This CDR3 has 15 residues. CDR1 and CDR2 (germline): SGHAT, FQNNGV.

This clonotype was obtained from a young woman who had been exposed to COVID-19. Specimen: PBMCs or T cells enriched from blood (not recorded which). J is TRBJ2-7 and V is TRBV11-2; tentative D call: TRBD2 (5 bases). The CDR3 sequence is CASSLDHTSGYEQYF. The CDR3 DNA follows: TGTGCCAGCAGCTTAGATCACACTAGTGGCTACGAGCAGTACTTC. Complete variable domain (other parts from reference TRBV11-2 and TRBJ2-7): EAGVAQSPRYKIIEKRQSVAFWCNPISGHATLYWYQQILGQGPKLLIQFQNNGVVDDSQLPKDRFSAERLKGVDSTLKIQPAKLEDSAVYLCASSLDHTSGYEQYFGPGTRLTVT.